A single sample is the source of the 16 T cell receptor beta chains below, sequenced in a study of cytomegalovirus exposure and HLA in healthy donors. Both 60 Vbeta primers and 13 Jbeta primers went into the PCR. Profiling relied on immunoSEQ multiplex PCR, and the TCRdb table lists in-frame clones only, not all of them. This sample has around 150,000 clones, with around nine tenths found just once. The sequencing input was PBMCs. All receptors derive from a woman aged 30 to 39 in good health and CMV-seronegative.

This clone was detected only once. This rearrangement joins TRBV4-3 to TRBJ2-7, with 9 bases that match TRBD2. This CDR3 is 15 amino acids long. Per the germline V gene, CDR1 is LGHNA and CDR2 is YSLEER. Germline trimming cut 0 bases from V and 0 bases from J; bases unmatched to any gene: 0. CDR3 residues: CASSQEGLASYEQYF. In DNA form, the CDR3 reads TGCGCCAGCAGCCAAGAGGGACTAGCCTCCTACGAGCAGTACTTC.

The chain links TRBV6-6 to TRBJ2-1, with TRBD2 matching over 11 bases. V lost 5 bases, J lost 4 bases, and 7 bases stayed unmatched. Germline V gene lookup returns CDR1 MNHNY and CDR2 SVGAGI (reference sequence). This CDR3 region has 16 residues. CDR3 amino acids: CASSPYGTSGYNEQFF. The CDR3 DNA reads TGTGCCAGCAGTCCCTACGGGACTAGCGGTTACAATGAGCAGTTCTTC.

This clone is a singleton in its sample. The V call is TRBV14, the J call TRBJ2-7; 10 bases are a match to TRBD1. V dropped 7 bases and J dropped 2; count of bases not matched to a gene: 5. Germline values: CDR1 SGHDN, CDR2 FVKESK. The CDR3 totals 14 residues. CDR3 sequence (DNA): TGTGCCAGCACCCGGGACAGGGGTCCCTACGAGCAGTACTTC. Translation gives CASTRDRGPYEQYF.

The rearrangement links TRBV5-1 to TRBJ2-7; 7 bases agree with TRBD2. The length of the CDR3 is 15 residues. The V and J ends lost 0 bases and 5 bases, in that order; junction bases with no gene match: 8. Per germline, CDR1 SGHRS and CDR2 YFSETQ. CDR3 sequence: CASSLVLAAGDEQYF. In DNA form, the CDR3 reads TGCGCCAGCAGCTTGGTCCTCGCTGCGGGAGACGAGCAGTACTTC.

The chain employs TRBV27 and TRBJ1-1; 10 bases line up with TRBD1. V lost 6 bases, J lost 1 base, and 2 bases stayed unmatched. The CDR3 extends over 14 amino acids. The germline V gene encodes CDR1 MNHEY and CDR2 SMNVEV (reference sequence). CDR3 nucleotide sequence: TGTGCCAGCAGAAGACAGGGGGCGAACACTGAAGCTTTCTTT. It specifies CASRRQGANTEAFF.

As DNA, the CDR3 is TGTGCCAGCAGCCCCCGCGGGGATCTCACAGATACGCAGTATTTT. Translation gives CASSPRGDLTDTQYF. J is TRBJ2-3 and V is TRBV11-3, with D tentatively TRBD2 (6 bases). Trimming stripped 5 bases from V and 2 bases from J, with 14 bases between. The V gene's germline CDR1 is SGHNT and CDR2 YENEEA. The CDR3 is 15 amino acids.

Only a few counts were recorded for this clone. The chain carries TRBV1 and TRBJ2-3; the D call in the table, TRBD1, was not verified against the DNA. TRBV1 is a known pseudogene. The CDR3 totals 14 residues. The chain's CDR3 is CTSSQATAADTQYF. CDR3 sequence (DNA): TGCACCAGCAGCCAAGCCACAGCTGCAGATACGCAGTATTTT.

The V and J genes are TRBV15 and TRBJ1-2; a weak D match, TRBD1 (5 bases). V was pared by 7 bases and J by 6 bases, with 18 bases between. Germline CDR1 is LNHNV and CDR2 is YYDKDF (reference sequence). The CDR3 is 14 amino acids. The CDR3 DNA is TGTGCCACCACTGGGACTGGGACGGGTCATGGCTACACCTTC. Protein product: CATTGTGTGHGYTF.

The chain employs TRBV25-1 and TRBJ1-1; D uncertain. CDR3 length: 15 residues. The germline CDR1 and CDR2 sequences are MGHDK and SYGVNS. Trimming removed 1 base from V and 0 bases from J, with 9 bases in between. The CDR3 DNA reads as TGTGCCAGCAGTGAATCCGGAGCCCTGAACACTGAAGCTTTCTTT. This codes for CASSESGALNTEAFF. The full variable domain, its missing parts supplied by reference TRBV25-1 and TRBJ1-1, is EADIYQTPRYLVIGTGKKITLECSQTMGHDKMYWYQQDPGMELHLIHYSYGVNSTEKGDLSSESTVSRIRTEHFPLTLESARPSHTSQYLCASSESGALNTEAFFGQGTRLTVV.

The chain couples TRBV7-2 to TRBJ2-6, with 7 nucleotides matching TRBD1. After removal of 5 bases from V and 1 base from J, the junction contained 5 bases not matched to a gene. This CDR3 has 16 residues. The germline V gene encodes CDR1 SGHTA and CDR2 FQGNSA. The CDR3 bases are TGTGCCAGCAGCGCCCACAGGGGTTCTGGGGCCAACGTCCTGACTTTC. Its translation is CASSAHRGSGANVLTF.

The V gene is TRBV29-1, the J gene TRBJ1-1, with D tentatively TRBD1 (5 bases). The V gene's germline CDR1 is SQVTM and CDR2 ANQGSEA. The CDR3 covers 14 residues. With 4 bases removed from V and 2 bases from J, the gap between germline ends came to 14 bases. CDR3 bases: TGCAGCGTTGGGGGCACATACAGCAACACTGAAGCTTTCTTT. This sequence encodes CSVGGTYSNTEAFF.

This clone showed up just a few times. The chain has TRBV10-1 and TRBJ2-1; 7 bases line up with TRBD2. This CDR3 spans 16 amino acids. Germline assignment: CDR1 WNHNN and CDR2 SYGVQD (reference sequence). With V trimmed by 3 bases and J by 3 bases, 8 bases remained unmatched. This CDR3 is CASSDLSGKNYNEQFF. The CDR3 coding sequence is TGCGCCAGCAGTGATCTAAGCGGGAAAAACTACAATGAGCAGTTCTTC.

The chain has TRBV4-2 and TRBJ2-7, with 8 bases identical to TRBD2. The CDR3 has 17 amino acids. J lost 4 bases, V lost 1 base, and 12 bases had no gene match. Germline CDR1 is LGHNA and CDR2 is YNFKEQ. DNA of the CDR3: TGTGCCAGCAGCCAAGCCAGCGGCGGGGGGCTGCCTTACGAGCAGTACTTC. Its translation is CASSQASGGGLPYEQYF.

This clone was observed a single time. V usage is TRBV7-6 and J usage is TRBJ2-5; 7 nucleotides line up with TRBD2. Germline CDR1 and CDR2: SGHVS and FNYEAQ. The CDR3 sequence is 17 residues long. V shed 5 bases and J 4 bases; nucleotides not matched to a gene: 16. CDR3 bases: TGTGCCAGCAGCCCTACTCTTCGGGGGGTAGCGGGAGAGACCCAGTACTTC. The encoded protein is CASSPTLRGVAGETQYF.

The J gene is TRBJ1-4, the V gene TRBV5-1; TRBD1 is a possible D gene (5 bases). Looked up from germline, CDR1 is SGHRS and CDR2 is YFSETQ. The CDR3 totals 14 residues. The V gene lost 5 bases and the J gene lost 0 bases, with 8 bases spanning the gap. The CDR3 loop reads CASRGAPTNEKLFF. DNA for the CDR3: TGCGCCAGCAGAGGGGCTCCAACTAATGAAAAACTGTTTTTT.

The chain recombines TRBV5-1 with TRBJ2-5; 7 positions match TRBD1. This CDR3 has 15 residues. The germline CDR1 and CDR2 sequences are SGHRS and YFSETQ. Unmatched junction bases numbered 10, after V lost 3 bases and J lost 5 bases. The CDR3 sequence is CASSSTGVSWETQYF. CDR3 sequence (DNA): TGCGCCAGCAGCTCCACAGGGGTGTCGTGGGAGACCCAGTACTTC.